The 16 T cell receptor beta chains presented below share a single source sample, sequenced in a study of T cells in Graves' hyperthyroidism and ophthalmopathy. What was amplified from RNA transcripts were TCR beta CDR3 regions. The TCR CDR3 was amplified in a first-round RT-PCR using the HTBI primer set. A single record per CDR3 protein comes from TCRdb applying MiXCR to the multiplex PCR reads. The data hold about 760,000 distinct CDR3 sequences, with roughly a third observed a single time. The sample comprised blood. The source is a woman aged 40 to 50 with Graves' hyperthyroidism.

This clonotype has a single count. V is TRBV20-1 and J is TRBJ2-3; D not resolved. Per the germline V gene, CDR1 is DFQATT and CDR2 is SNEGSKA (reference sequence). CDR3 size: 10 residues. CDR3 coding DNA: TGCAGGGGTGGTACAGATACGCAGTATTTT. Its protein is CRGGTDTQYF.

This clonotype has only a few counts. The chain couples TRBV7-9 to TRBJ2-5; TRBD2 agrees at 11 bases. CDR3 length: 17 residues. The V gene's germline CDR1 is SEHNR and CDR2 FQNEAQ (reference sequence). The V and J ends lost 5 bases and 2 bases, in that order; junction bases with no gene match: 10. The CDR3 reads CASSLHRLAGLQETQYF. CDR3 DNA sequence: TGTGCCAGCAGCCTCCACCGACTAGCGGGATTACAAGAGACCCAGTACTTC.

This clonotype was observed a handful of times. V gene TRBV27 combines with J gene TRBJ2-7; TRBD2 aligns across 10 bases. CDR1 MNHEY and CDR2 SMNVEV come from the germline V gene (reference sequence). V lost 6 bases to trimming and J lost 6 bases; unmatched junction nucleotides: 11. The CDR3 covers 15 residues. The CDR3 loop is CASSRVPIAGGEQYF. CDR3 coding DNA: TGTGCCAGCAGCCGCGTGCCCATAGCGGGAGGCGAGCAGTACTTC.

Comment on this clonotype: A much larger clone differs by one base, so this may be a read error. The J gene is TRBJ1-1, the V gene TRBV20-1, with unresolved D. This CDR3 is built from 14 residues. V was shortened by 6 bases and J by 1 base, with 15 bases between the two germline ends. Germline CDR1 DFQATT, CDR2 SNEGSKA (reference sequence). This chain's CDR3 is CSAPSLDTNTEAFF. The CDR3 coding sequence is TGCAGTGCGCCCTCCCTTGACACGAACACTGAAGCTTTCTTT.

The V call is TRBV7-8, the J call TRBJ1-2; D is possibly TRBD1 (6 bases). V dropped 2 bases and J dropped 4 bases, with 17 bases sitting between them. The CDR3 has 16 amino acids. Per germline, CDR1 SGHVS and CDR2 FQNEAQ. CDR3 in DNA: TGTGCCAGCAGCTTATTGGGGGCCTCGGGGGTCTATGGCTACACCTTC. It is translated as CASSLLGASGVYGYTF. Supplemented by reference TRBV7-8 and TRBJ1-2, the full variable domain reads GAGVSQSPRYKVAKRGQDVALRCDPISGHVSLFWYQQALGQGPEFLTYFQNEAQLDKSGLPSDRFFAERPEGSVSTLKIQRTQQEDSAVYLCASSLLGASGVYGYTFGSGTRLTVV.

In this sample, this clonotype turned up many times. This rearrangement joins TRBV15 to TRBJ2-2; D gene ambiguous. The germline CDR1 and CDR2 sequences are LNHNV and YYDKDF (reference sequence). Trimming stripped 4 bases from V and 3 bases from J, with 12 bases between. The CDR3 has 15 amino acids. CDR3 in DNA: TGTGCCACCAGCAAGGAACGGGCCCACACCGGGGAGCTGTTTTTT. This gives the protein CATSKERAHTGELFF.

This clonotype was seen at least ten times. The rearrangement links TRBV6-5 to TRBJ1-1; 7 bases are shared with TRBD1. The CDR3 totals 11 residues. CDR1 is MNHEY, CDR2 SVGAGI, per germline. With V trimmed by 5 bases and J by 12 bases, 6 bases remained unmatched. In DNA, the CDR3 is TGTGCCAGCAGTAGACAGGGTCGGCCTTTCTTT. Translating it yields CASSRQGRPFF.

This clonotype was detected a few times. The V gene is TRBV6-5, the J gene TRBJ2-2; D may be TRBD1 or TRBD2 (6 bases each). Germline V gene lookup returns CDR1 MNHEY and CDR2 SVGAGI. Trimming pared 1 base from V and 5 bases from J, leaving 8 bases between. The CDR3 totals 14 residues. The CDR3 is CASSYWGATGELFF. The DNA for the CDR3 is TGTGCCAGCAGTTACTGGGGGGCAACCGGGGAGCTGTTTTTT.

This clonotype was observed many times. The chain has TRBV10-3 and TRBJ1-4; D gene unclear. Germline assignment: CDR1 ENHRY and CDR2 SYGVKD. There are 13 residues in the CDR3. Trimming took off 3 bases at V and 5 bases at J, with 7 bases between the two ends. The CDR3 reads CAISDSGNEKLFF. The DNA for the CDR3 is TGTGCCATCAGTGATTCTGGAAATGAAAAACTGTTTTTT.

V and J are TRBV2 and TRBJ1-4; 9 bases line up with TRBD1. CDR1 is SNHLY, CDR2 FYNNEI, per germline. V lost 11 bases, J lost 4 bases, and 11 bases stayed unmatched. The CDR3 is 15 residues long. CDR3 DNA sequence: TGTGCCGACGGAACCGGGACAGGGTATAATGAAAAACTGTTTTTT. It encodes CADGTGTGYNEKLFF.

This clonotype was detected ten times or more. V is TRBV9 and J is TRBJ1-4; 12 bases align to TRBD1. CDR3 length equals 14 residues. With V trimmed by 2 bases and J by 8 bases, 1 base remained unmatched. Germline assignment: CDR1 SGDLS and CDR2 YYNGEE. In nucleotides, the CDR3 is TGTGCCAGCAGCGTGGGGACAGGGGGCGAAAAACTGTTTTTT. This translates into CASSVGTGGEKLFF.

The rearrangement joins TRBV5-1 to TRBJ1-2; D uncertain. Germline V gene data show CDR1 as SGHRS and CDR2 as YFSETQ. The CDR3 is 15 residues long. V lost 4 bases to trimming and J lost 7 bases, with 20 bases between them. The CDR3 here is CASSPFKKGRRGYTF. The CDR3 DNA reads TGCGCCAGCAGCCCCTTCAAGAAGGGTCGGCGTGGCTACACCTTC.

The table lists this clonotype with many counts. This sequence joins TRBV10-3 and TRBJ1-2; 8 positions agree with TRBD1. After removal of 7 bases from V and 3 bases from J, the junction contained 7 bases not matched to a gene. This CDR3 has 14 amino acids. Germline V CDR1 and CDR2: ENHRY, SYGVKD. CDR3 sequence (DNA): TGTGCCATCAACCCAGGGGGCGGAGACTATGGCTACACCTTC. This sequence encodes CAINPGGGDYGYTF.

This clonotype was counted between two and nine times. The J gene is TRBJ1-1, the V gene TRBV12-3 or TRBV12-4, with D perhaps TRBD1 (6 bases). Trimming took 1 base from V and 4 from J, leaving 13 bases between them. The CDR3 is 15 amino acids. Written as DNA, the CDR3 is TGTGCCAGCAGTTTAGGGGAGGGGGTTGGCACTGAAGCTTTCTTT. It encodes CASSLGEGVGTEAFF.

The table lists this clonotype with many counts. Here the CDR3 reads CASSLEVKGYTF. The CDR3 nucleotides are TGTGCCAGCAGCTTAGAGGTTAAGGGCTACACCTTC. The chain combines TRBV7-9 with TRBJ1-2; the D is unclear. Trimming removed 1 base at V and 8 bases at J, with 8 bases between. Germline V CDR1 and CDR2: SEHNR, FQNEAQ (reference sequence). This CDR3 comprises 12 residues.

This clonotype was observed a few times. V usage is TRBV4-1 and J usage is TRBJ2-7, with 10 bases lining up with TRBD2. Germline assignment: CDR1 MGHRA and CDR2 YSYEKL. This CDR3 has 16 residues. Losses at the gene ends were 0 bases for V and 2 bases for J; bases not matched to a gene: 4. Written as DNA, the CDR3 is TGCGCCAGCAGCCAAGAATTAACTAGCGGGGCCTACGAGCAGTACTTC. Residues: CASSQELTSGAYEQYF.